These 18 T cell receptor beta chains were sequenced from one sample in a study of cytomegalovirus exposure and HLA in healthy donors. PCR was performed using 60 Vbeta and 13 Jbeta primers. Here immunoSEQ multiplex PCR was the method, and the copy in TCRdb shows in-frame clones only, minus some. The sample lists tens of thousands of clones, about 79% occurring once. Sequencing was done on a sample of PBMCs. The receptors were gathered from a man aged 65 to 79 in good health and CMV-seropositive.

The count of this clone is one. This chain links TRBV27 with TRBJ2-7, with 15 bases lining up with TRBD2. CDR3 length equals 15 residues. Germline trimming cut 5 bases from V and 6 bases from J; bases unmatched to any gene: 5. CDR1 MNHEY and CDR2 SMNVEV come from the germline V gene (reference sequence). The CDR3 region has the DNA TGTGCCAGCAGTAACCAGGGACTAGCGGGAGGCGAGCAGTACTTC. Translated, it gives CASSNQGLAGGEQYF.

The chain combines TRBV29-1 with TRBJ2-2; 11 positions match TRBD1. The germline V gene encodes CDR1 SQVTM and CDR2 ANQGSEA. This CDR3 has 17 amino acids. J lost 1 base, V lost 8 bases, and 12 bases had no gene match. CDR3 loop: CSCSGQGAHLNTGELFF. The CDR3 region has the DNA TGCAGCTGTTCCGGACAGGGGGCCCACTTGAACACCGGGGAGCTGTTTTTT.

This CDR3 is CASSPRTILSQSGNTIYF. In DNA form, the CDR3 reads TGTGCCAGCAGCCCAAGGACAATACTAAGTCAATCTGGAAACACCATATATTTT. V and J are TRBV14 and TRBJ1-3; TRBD1 is a possible D gene (5 bases). The CDR3 has 18 amino acids. Per the germline V gene, CDR1 is SGHDN and CDR2 is FVKESK. The V end lost 4 bases, the J end lost 1 base, and 20 bases lay between the germline ends.

The J gene is TRBJ1-5, the V gene TRBV7-2; TRBD1 matches 7 bases. Trimming cost V 5 bases and J 1 base; bases outside gene matches: 5. The CDR3 totals 15 residues. CDR1 and CDR2 from the germline V gene are SGHTA and FQGNSA. DNA for the CDR3: TGTGCCAGCAGCCAGGGGGTATCGAGCAATCAGCCCCAGCATTTT. It encodes CASSQGVSSNQPQHF.

The chain has TRBV2 and TRBJ2-3; the D gene is possibly TRBD2 (5 bases). Trimming took off 3 bases at V and 4 bases at J, with 14 bases between the two ends. Germline CDR1 reads SNHLY; CDR2 reads FYNNEI. This CDR3 contains 15 residues. CDR3 protein: CASSESRQRADTQYF. In DNA form, the CDR3 reads TGTGCCAGCAGTGAGTCCAGGCAGAGGGCAGATACGCAGTATTTT. Based on the CDR3 plus reference TRBV2 and TRBJ2-3, the full variable domain is EPEVTQTPSHQVTQMGQEVILRCVPISNHLYFYWYRQILGQKVEFLVSFYNNEISEKSEIFDDQFSVERPDGSNFTLKIRSTKLEDSAMYFCASSESRQRADTQYFGPGTRLTVL.

This chain connects TRBV2 to TRBJ2-7; D is uncertain. Germline assignment: CDR1 SNHLY and CDR2 FYNNEI. This CDR3 spans 12 amino acids. Trimming took off 8 bases at V and 2 bases at J, with 10 bases between the two ends. CDR3 nucleotides: TGTGCCAGCGGTTCCCGGGCCTACGAGCAGTACTTC. Its protein is CASGSRAYEQYF.

This chain links TRBV12-5 with TRBJ1-1, with TRBD1 identical over 7 bases. Per germline, CDR1 LGHNT and CDR2 FRNRAP. J gave up 5 bases and V 3 bases, and 6 bases lay outside the gene matches. This CDR3 is built from 14 residues. CDR3 sequence reads: CASGFVDRATEAFF. The CDR3 DNA reads as TGTGCTAGTGGTTTCGTTGACAGGGCAACTGAAGCTTTCTTT.

This chain links TRBV6-4 with TRBJ1-5; TRBD1 might be the D (6 bases). Germline V gene data show CDR1 as MRHNA and CDR2 as SNTAGT. V was trimmed by 3 bases and J by 7 bases, leaving 10 bases between them. The CDR3 contains 13 residues. The CDR3 spells CASSEGTGQPQHF. The CDR3 region has the DNA TGTGCCAGCAGTGAGGGAACAGGGCAGCCCCAGCATTTT.

This rearrangement joins TRBV28 to TRBJ2-7, with 10 bases fitting TRBD1. The junction had 4 bases not matched to a gene; V was cut back by 5 bases and J by 3 bases. CDR3 size: 14 residues. The germline CDR1 and CDR2 sequences are MDHEN and SYDVKM. Here the CDR3 DNA reads TGTGCCAGCAGTCCTTGGGACAGGGGCTACGAGCAGTACTTC. Residues: CASSPWDRGYEQYF.

The V gene is TRBV5-8, the J gene TRBJ1-2, with 9 positions matching TRBD1. Germline lookup yields CDR1 SGHTS and CDR2 YDEGEE. This CDR3 has 14 amino acids. Trimming removed 6 bases from V and 5 bases from J; junction bases left unmatched: 8. DNA for the CDR3: TGTGCCAGCATCCCGGGACAGGGATTATATGGCTACACCTTC. Encoded protein: CASIPGQGLYGYTF.

V and J are TRBV4-1 and TRBJ1-5, with TRBD1 as a possible D gene (5 bases). Trimming took 0 bases from V and 6 from J, leaving 12 bases between them. Germline CDR1 reads MGHRA; CDR2 reads YSYEKL. This CDR3 is built from 15 residues. CDR3 DNA: TGCGCCAGCAGCCAAGATTGGGGGGGATCTCAGCCCCAGCATTTT. It is translated as CASSQDWGGSQPQHF.

This chain joins TRBV2 and TRBJ1-2; 7 bases match TRBD1. The CDR3 sequence is 14 residues long. V shed 7 bases, J shed 8 bases, and the junction held 13 bases outside the gene matches. Looked up from germline, CDR1 is SNHLY and CDR2 is FYNNEI. CDR3 region: CASTIRQGIRGYTF. In nucleotides, the CDR3 is TGTGCCAGCACCATAAGACAGGGAATACGAGGCTACACCTTC.

This sequence joins TRBV4-1 and TRBJ2-3; TRBD2 aligns across 11 bases. The CDR3 length is 17 residues. The V and J ends lost 4 bases and 2 bases, in that order; junction bases with no gene match: 8. Per germline, CDR1 MGHRA and CDR2 YSYEKL. For the CDR3, the DNA is TGCGCCAGCAGCCCGAGAGCGACTAGCGGGGCCACAGATACGCAGTATTTT. The encoded protein is CASSPRATSGATDTQYF.

The CDR3 DNA sequence: TGTGCCAGCAGCAAAGCTATTCACAGGGGGCGCTTCCAAGAGACCCAGTACTTC. It specifies CASSKAIHRGRFQETQYF. The chain joins TRBV21-1 to TRBJ2-5; the table's D call, TRBD1, has no DNA check behind it. TRBV21-1 is termed a pseudogene. The CDR3 is made up of 18 amino acids.

The rearrangement uses TRBV10-2 and TRBJ1-1; unclear D gene. The germline V and J ends were trimmed by 1 base and 10 bases, with 13 bases remaining between them. Germline CDR1 reads WSHSY; CDR2 reads SAAADI. The CDR3 consists of 13 residues. The chain's CDR3 is CASSELRAGGAFF. DNA of the CDR3: TGCGCCAGCAGTGAGTTGAGGGCGGGAGGAGCTTTCTTT.

This clone was seen once. The chain recombines TRBV6-1 with TRBJ2-4, with TRBD1 matching over 12 bases. This CDR3 comprises 17 residues. Germline values: CDR1 MNHNS, CDR2 SASEGT. The junction had 7 bases not matched to a gene; V was cut back by 3 bases and J by 4 bases. DNA for the CDR3: TGTGCCAGCAGTGATCGGGACAGGGGGCTGGCAAAAAACATTCAGTACTTC. Amino acid sequence: CASSDRDRGLAKNIQYF.

The genes are TRBV19 and TRBJ1-5; D may be TRBD1 (5 bases). This CDR3 contains 16 residues. From germline, CDR1 is LNHDA and CDR2 SQIVND (reference sequence). Trimming took 2 bases from V and 2 from J, leaving 13 bases between them. CDR3 sequence: CASSILAGKGNQPQHF. CDR3 DNA sequence: TGTGCCAGTAGTATATTGGCAGGGAAGGGCAATCAGCCCCAGCATTTT.

The chain combines TRBV18 with TRBJ2-7, with D unresolved. Germline V gene sequence: CDR1 KGHSH, CDR2 LQKENI. The CDR3 is 12 amino acids. Deletions cut 5 bases from V and 2 bases from J, with 7 bases between. Written as DNA, the CDR3 is TGTGCCAGCTCAGCTCTAGCCTACGAGCAGTACTTC. It codes for CASSALAYEQYF.